A single sample gave rise to the 6 T cell receptor beta chains below, sequenced in a study of cytomegalovirus exposure and HLA in healthy donors. Data came from immunoSEQ multiplex PCR; TCRdb stores just in-frame clones and leaves some out. In the table there are about 300,000 clones, around 87% of which are singletons. Source material: PBMCs. The receptors derive from a woman in her late teens or twenties in good health and CMV-seronegative.

This clone was found once. V gene TRBV27 combines with J gene TRBJ2-1; D is ambiguous. The CDR3 spans 13 residues. V gave up 2 bases and J gave up 3 bases, with 5 bases separating them. Per the germline V gene, CDR1 is MNHEY and CDR2 is SMNVEV (reference sequence). For the CDR3, the DNA is TGTGCCAGCAGTTTAGTCAACTACAATGAGCAGTTCTTC. Its protein product is CASSLVNYNEQFF.

This sequence joins TRBV6-5 and TRBJ2-7; tentative D call: TRBD2 (6 bases). CDR1 and CDR2 (germline): MNHEY, SVGAGI. This CDR3 has 15 residues. The V and J ends lost 8 bases and 2 bases respectively, with 19 bases between them. This chain's CDR3 is CASPAISGAAYEQYF. The CDR3 DNA reads as TGTGCCAGCCCAGCGATTAGCGGAGCAGCCTACGAGCAGTACTTC.

The CDR3 coding sequence is TGTGCCAGCAGGTCCGGGGTTGAGCAGTTCTTC. Its translation is CASRSGVEQFF. J is TRBJ2-1 and V is TRBV2; tentative D call: TRBD2 (5 bases). V was cut by 6 bases and J by 9 bases, with 9 bases left in between. The CDR3 has 11 residues. Germline assignment: CDR1 SNHLY and CDR2 FYNNEI.

CDR3 region: CASGFVSYTGELFF. CDR3 coding DNA: TGTGCTAGTGGTTTTGTCTCCTACACCGGGGAGCTGTTTTTT. The gene calls are TRBV12-5 and TRBJ2-2; D is unclear. In germline, CDR1 is LGHNT, CDR2 FRNRAP. V dropped 3 bases and J dropped 3 bases, with 8 bases sitting between them. The CDR3 is 14 amino acids.

The J gene is TRBJ2-7, the V gene TRBV29-1; TRBD2 might be the D (6 bases). This CDR3 is 14 amino acids long. CDR1 is SQVTM, CDR2 ANQGSEA, per germline. The ends were cut back, 7 bases at V and 6 bases at J, with 22 bases in the middle. The CDR3 here is CSASGRLAPAEQYF. The CDR3 nucleotides read TGCAGCGCATCAGGGAGGTTAGCCCCTGCCGAGCAGTACTTC.

The sample holds one count of this clone. The chain employs TRBV10-3 and TRBJ2-1; no firm D call. V lost 0 bases and J lost 0, with 9 bases in between. In germline, CDR1 is ENHRY, CDR2 SYGVKD. This CDR3 has 16 residues. In DNA form, the CDR3 reads TGTGCCATCAGTGAGTCGCAACAGCCCTCCTACAATGAGCAGTTCTTC. Its translation is CAISESQQPSYNEQFF.